The rows below give T cell receptor beta chains drawn from one sample of a study of cytomegalovirus exposure and HLA in healthy donors. TCRdb's table, derived via immunoSEQ multiplex PCR, lists solely in-frame clones and lacks some. The sample includes 170,000 or so clones, 77% of them seen just once. The material sequenced was PBMCs. These receptors were taken from a woman aged 25 to 45 in good health and CMV-seropositive. CDR3s include the opening cysteine and the closing phenylalanine or tryptophan. D genes are given only for firm matches. Clone sizes are given selectively: once, few, many, or a class where the clone is expanded.

TRBJ1-1,NA,NA,TRBV28,CASSPGAEAFF,TGTGCCAGCAGTCCAGGGGCTGAAGCTTTCTTT
TRBJ1-1,NA,TRBD1,TRBV7-9,CASSPGTGGLMNTEAFF,TGTGCCAGCTCCCCCGGGACAGGGGGCTTAATGAACACTGAAGCTTTCTTT
TRBJ1-2,NA,TRBD1,TRBV28,CASSQGDRASFYTF,TGTGCCAGCAGCCAGGGGGACAGGGCCTCCTTCTACACCTTC
TRBJ1-2,NA,NA,TRBV6-1,CASRNTGNYGYTF,TGTGCCAGCAGGAATACAGGAAACTATGGCTACACCTTC
TRBJ1-1,once,TRBD1,TRBV6-1,CASSGQGANTEAFF,TGTGCCAGCAGTGGACAGGGGGCGAACACTGAAGCTTTCTTT
TRBJ1-2,once,NA,TRBV6-5,CASSTGNGYTF,TGTGCCAGCAGCACAGGGAACGGCTACACCTTC
TRBJ2-5,few,NA,TRBV25-1,CASSEFGQGRVQETQYF,TGTGCCAGCAGTGAATTTGGGCAGGGGAGAGTCCAAGAGACCCAGTACTTC
TRBJ1-2,NA,TRBD1,TRBV27,CATLTTGGWGYTF,TGTGCCACCTTAACGACAGGGGGCTGGGGCTACACCTTC
TRBJ2-1,NA,TRBD2,TRBV6-1,CASSGIAGLASSYNEQFF,TGTGCCAGCAGTGGAATAGCCGGACTAGCGAGCTCCTACAATGAGCAGTTCTTC
TRBJ2-5,NA,NA,TRBV6-5,CASSYSRTKETQYF,TGTGCCAGCAGTTACTCGCGGACTAAGGAGACCCAGTACTTC
TRBJ1-2,few,TRBD1,TRBV28,CASSYLQGGNGYTF,TGTGCCAGCAGTTACCTCCAGGGGGGTAATGGCTACACCTTC
TRBJ2-7,few,TRBD1,TRBV5-4,CASTTQGTHEQYF,TGTGCCAGCACTACACAGGGGACCCACGAGCAGTACTTC
TRBJ2-3,NA,TRBD1,TRBV11-3,CASSVGTGTDTQYF,TGTGCCAGCAGCGTGGGGACAGGCACAGATACGCAGTATTTT
TRBJ2-1,NA,NA,TRBV28,CASSRSWEQFF,TGTGCCAGCAGTAGGAGTTGGGAGCAGTTCTTC
TRBJ1-2,once,NA,TRBV13,CASSLGGDLAYGYTF,TGTGCCAGCAGCTTGGGGGGGGACTTAGCCTATGGCTACACCTTC
TRBJ1-4,NA,NA,TRBV28,CASSLLAGTNEKLFF,TGTGCCAGCAGTTTATTGGCAGGTACTAATGAAAAACTGTTTTTT
TRBJ1-2,NA,NA,TRBV10-2,CASAAGQGGYTF,TGCGCCAGCGCAGCAGGGCAAGGAGGCTACACCTTC
TRBJ1-1,NA,TRBD1,TRBV7-8,CASSRTGGDPEAFF,TGTGCCAGTAGCCGGACAGGGGGAGACCCTGAAGCTTTCTTT
TRBJ2-7,few,TRBD2,TRBV14,CASSQDPFGLAGGVPYEQYF,TGTGCCAGCAGCCAAGACCCCTTCGGACTAGCGGGAGGAGTACCCTACGAGCAGTACTTC
TRBJ2-7,NA,NA,TRBV2,CASRSPAYEQYF,TGTGCCAGCAGGTCCCCAGCCTACGAGCAGTACTTC
TRBJ1-3,NA,TRBD1,TRBV5-1,CASSLEAETGVGIGKHHF,TGCGCCAGCAGCTTGGAGGCTGAAACAGGGGTTGGGATCGGGAAACACCATTTT
TRBJ2-7,NA,NA,TRBV27,CASSWAGTSGYEQYF,TGTGCCAGCAGTTGGGCCGGGACATCGGGCTACGAGCAGTACTTC
TRBJ2-7,NA,NA,TRBV25-1,CASSGDDSPGSYEQYF,TGTGCCAGCAGTGGCGATGACAGCCCCGGCTCCTACGAGCAGTACTTC
TRBJ2-1,NA,TRBD1,TRBV28,CASSGRQGASDEQFF,TGTGCCAGCAGTGGTCGACAGGGGGCAAGCGATGAGCAGTTCTTC
TRBJ2-7,NA,NA,TRBV14,CASSQDVNEQYF,TGTGCCAGCAGCCAAGATGTAAACGAGCAGTACTTC
TRBJ1-1,NA,TRBD1,TRBV11-3,CASSGTGGAVSVVFF,TGTGCCAGCAGCGGGACAGGGGGCGCGGTCTCGGTAGTGTTCTTT
TRBJ1-5,few,NA,TRBV7-2,CASSFTMSSNQPQHF,TGTGCCAGCAGCTTTACTATGAGTAGCAATCAGCCCCAGCATTTT
TRBJ2-1,NA,NA,TRBV6-5,CASSYRGLPNNEQFF,TGTGCCAGCAGTTACCGGGGACTTCCTAACAATGAGCAGTTCTTC
TRBJ1-1,NA,NA,TRBV28,CASRGGSDTEAFF,TGTGCCAGCAGAGGGGGTAGTGACACTGAAGCTTTCTTT
TRBJ2-7,NA,TRBD1,TRBV4-1,CASSQLPGQGADYDEQYF,TGCGCCAGCAGCCAACTACCGGGACAGGGAGCGGACTACGACGAGCAGTACTTC
TRBJ2-1,NA,TRBD2,TRBV7-2,CASSSRLAGAYNEQFF,TGTGCCAGCAGCTCCAGACTAGCGGGAGCCTACAATGAGCAGTTCTTC
TRBJ2-5,NA,TRBD2,TRBV7-9,CASSSWTSGETQYF,TGTGCCAGCAGCTCCTGGACTAGTGGCGAGACCCAGTACTTC
TRBJ2-7,NA,NA,TRBV6-1,CASSAGRASYEQYF,TGTGCCAGCAGTGCCGGGAGAGCATCCTACGAGCAGTACTTC
TRBJ1-2,NA,NA,TRBV6-5,CASSYGGGYTF,TGTGCCAGCAGTTACGGTGGCGGCTACACCTTC
TRBJ2-5,few,NA,TRBV5-4,CASGKQGGETQYF,TGTGCCAGCGGCAAACAGGGTGGGGAGACCCAGTACTTC
TRBJ2-5,few,TRBD2,TRBV6-1,CASSVLAAQETQYF,TGTGCCAGCAGTGTTCTAGCGGCACAAGAGACCCAGTACTTC
TRBJ2-4,NA,TRBD1,TRBV5-6,CASSLKGTGGWF,TGTGCCAGCAGCTTGAAGGGTACAGGGGGTTGGTTC
TRBJ1-2,NA,NA,TRBV6-1,CASSEAGRAGYGYTF,TGTGCCAGCAGTGAAGCAGGCAGGGCCGGCTATGGCTACACCTTC
TRBJ2-7,few,TRBD2,TRBV27,CASSLLTSGSLYEQYF,TGTGCCAGCAGCCTCCTTACTAGCGGGAGTCTCTACGAGCAGTACTTC
TRBJ1-1,NA,NA,TRBV7-2,CASSPFWQAGTEAFF,TGTGCCAGCAGCCCCTTCTGGCAGGCGGGCACTGAAGCTTTCTTT
TRBJ2-1,NA,NA,TRBV5-6,CASSLGGIVQFF,TGTGCCAGCAGCTTGGGCGGTATTGTGCAGTTCTTC
TRBJ1-3,once,NA,TRBV21-1,CASSKDGQPRGNTIYF,TGTGCCAGCAGCAAAGACGGACAGCCGCGTGGAAACACCATATATTTT